The next 2 T cell receptor beta chains were all read from a single sample in a study of T cell responses to AZD1222 COVID-19 vaccine. The table came from immunoSEQ multiplex PCR; TCRdb's copy has only in-frame clones and leaves some out. The data hold 130,000 or so clones, with about 94% observed a single time. Source: peripheral blood, taken on day 0 of AZD1222 vaccination. The receptors stem from an adult in good health.

The chain's CDR3 is CASSESPSSYEQYF. The CDR3 DNA sequence: TGTGCCAGCAGTGAGTCCCCAAGCTCCTACGAGCAGTACTTC. The rearrangement uses TRBV28 and TRBJ2-7; no clear D gene. Germline V lookup: CDR1 MDHEN, CDR2 SYDVKM. Trimming left V 5 bases short and J 0 bases short, with 11 bases between. This CDR3 spans 14 amino acids.

This chain joins TRBV7-9 and TRBJ1-6; D is unresolved. Looked up from germline, CDR1 is SEHNR and CDR2 is FQNEAQ (reference sequence). V gave up 5 bases and J gave up 7 bases, with 9 bases separating them. The CDR3 runs 13 residues. The CDR3 protein is CASSVDGNSPLHF. The CDR3 nucleotides are TGTGCCAGCAGCGTGGATGGGAATTCACCCCTCCACTTT.